These 27 T cell receptor beta chains originate from one sample sequenced in a study of OX40 agonist ivuxolimab in advanced cancers. Data came from immunoSEQ multiplex PCR; TCRdb stores just in-frame clones and leaves some out. The data show about 55,000 clones, with nearly 80% seen just once and approximately 4.4% held by the top ten. The source material was CD4+ or CD8+ T cells sorted from blood, sampled in a trial of the OX40 agonist ivuxolimab. The receptors were sampled from an adult with an advanced solid tumor such as melanoma, head and neck, liver or kidney cancer.

The rearrangement joins TRBV6-5 to TRBJ2-3; 7 bases are shared with TRBD2. This CDR3 has 15 residues. Trimming cost V 2 bases and J 0 bases; bases outside gene matches: 2. Germline V lookup: CDR1 MNHEY, CDR2 SVGAGI. CDR3 protein: CASSYSSGSTDTQYF. The CDR3 region has the DNA TGTGCCAGCAGTTACAGTAGCGGGAGCACAGATACGCAGTATTTT.

V is TRBV6-1 and J is TRBJ2-3; 7 bases map to TRBD1. Germline V lookup: CDR1 MNHNS, CDR2 SASEGT. The CDR3 runs to 16 residues. The V segment lost 2 bases and the J segment 6 bases; nucleotides outside the gene matches: 11. CDR3 loop: CASSERQGWGMDTQYF. CDR3 nucleotides: TGTGCCAGCAGTGAACGACAGGGTTGGGGTATGGATACGCAGTATTTT.

This chain joins TRBV29-1 and TRBJ2-7, with D unclear. CDR1 is SQVTM, CDR2 ANQGSEA, per germline. The CDR3 totals 13 residues. Trimming took off 3 bases at V and 1 base at J, with 10 bases between the two ends. The CDR3 region has the DNA TGCAGCGTTGATGGGTTGGGTTCCTACGAGCAGTACTTC. It is translated as CSVDGLGSYEQYF.

Relative to its sample, this clone is medium-sized (0.01 to 0.1%). CDR3 amino acids: CASRRQQNTEAFF. The CDR3 region has the DNA TGTGCCAGCAGAAGACAGCAGAACACTGAAGCTTTCTTT. This chain links TRBV2 with TRBJ1-1; perhaps TRBD1 as D (5 bases). The ends were cut back, 6 bases at V and 1 base at J, with 9 bases in the middle. CDR3 length equals 13 residues. Germline assignment: CDR1 SNHLY and CDR2 FYNNEI.

This clone was observed a few times. The chain carries TRBV28 and TRBJ1-1; D not certain. Trimming shortened V by 2 bases and J by 4 bases, and 8 bases separated the two germline ends. Looked up from germline, CDR1 is MDHEN and CDR2 is SYDVKM. CDR3 size: 13 residues. CDR3 region: CASSLPLGTEAFF. CDR3 coding DNA: TGTGCCAGCAGTTTACCCCTGGGCACTGAAGCTTTCTTT.

A remark on this clone: Other DNA sequences in this specimen translate into the identical CDR3. The chain links TRBV5-1 to TRBJ1-1; D is possibly TRBD1 (5 bases). CDR1 is SGHRS, CDR2 YFSETQ, per germline. The CDR3 runs 15 residues. Trimming cost V 0 bases and J 1 base, with 10 bases left between them. The CDR3 bases are TGCGCCAGCAGCTTGGATGGTCAGGGGAACACTGAAGCTTTCTTT. Translating gives CASSLDGQGNTEAFF.

This sequence joins TRBV7-2 and TRBJ1-4; 7 bases fit TRBD1. Trimming at V came to 5 bases and at J to 2 bases, leaving 14 bases not matched to a gene. This CDR3 region has 18 residues. CDR1 and CDR2 from the germline V gene are SGHTA and FQGNSA. The CDR3 protein is CASSPTGRQGSTNEKLFF. The CDR3 DNA follows: TGTGCCAGCAGCCCAACAGGCCGACAGGGATCGACTAATGAAAAACTGTTTTTT.

About this clone: The junction departs from germline at one end; a sequencing error may be responsible. CDR3 coding DNA: TGCAGCGTTGAAGAACCCAACAGGGGTGGGTCCCCAAAGCAATTT. This encodes CSVEEPNRGGSPKQF. V gene TRBV29-1 combines with J gene TRBJ1-1; 7 bases are shared with TRBD1. Germline V CDR1 and CDR2: SQVTM, ANQGSEA. CDR3 length: 15 residues. Complete variable domain (other parts from reference TRBV29-1 and TRBJ1-1): SAVISQKPSRDICQRGTSLTIQCQVDSQVTMMFWYRQQPGQSLTLIATANQGSEATYESGFVIDKFPISRPNLTFSTLTVSNMSPEDSSIYLCSVEEPNRGGSPKQFGQGTRLTVV.

This clone ranks as medium-sized. The chain carries TRBV6-5 and TRBJ2-1; D possibly corresponds to TRBD2 (5 bases). Deletions cut 2 bases from V and 6 bases from J, with 14 bases between. This CDR3 spans 15 amino acids. Germline values: CDR1 MNHEY, CDR2 SVGAGI. CDR3 region: CASSYGGPLTNEQFF. The DNA of the CDR3 is TGTGCCAGCAGTTACGGCGGGCCATTGACCAATGAGCAGTTCTTC.

The DNA for the CDR3 is TGTGCCAGCAGTCGAGCCGGGACAGCGGGTAGAGGGAATCAGCCCCAGCATTTT. Its translation is CASSRAGTAGRGNQPQHF. This sequence joins TRBV27 and TRBJ1-5, with 7 bases identical to TRBD1. There are 18 residues in the CDR3. The V and J ends lost 5 bases and 4 bases, in that order; junction bases with no gene match: 17. CDR1 MNHEY and CDR2 SMNVEV come from the germline V gene (reference sequence).

This clone is medium-sized by share. This chain uses TRBV4-3 with TRBJ2-7, with D possibly called TRBD1 or TRBD2 (5 bases each). Germline lookup yields CDR1 LGHNA and CDR2 YSLEER. There are 14 residues in the CDR3. V was cut by 3 bases and J by 7 bases, with 16 bases left in between. DNA for the CDR3: TGCGCCAGCAGCCAGGACGTGGGGGTGGGGGAGCAGTACTTC. This encodes CASSQDVGVGEQYF.

The gene calls are TRBV7-9 and TRBJ1-1; TRBD1 aligns across 7 bases. The ends lost 6 bases at V and 2 bases at J; junction bases unmatched: 9. Germline V gene sequence: CDR1 SEHNR, CDR2 FQNEAQ (reference sequence). CDR3 length: 15 amino acids. CDR3 sequence: CASRGQTGLNTEAFF. The CDR3 coding sequence is TGTGCCAGCAGGGGACAGACAGGCCTTAACACTGAAGCTTTCTTT.

CDR3 residues: CASSLGTARSAGSGANVLTF. The DNA of the CDR3 is TGCGCCAGCAGCTTGGGGACAGCCCGAAGTGCTGGCTCTGGGGCCAACGTCCTGACTTTC. J is TRBJ2-6 and V is TRBV5-1; tentatively, D is TRBD1 (6 bases). Germline CDR1 and CDR2: SGHRS and YFSETQ. The CDR3 runs 20 residues. The V end was cut by 0 bases, the J end by 0 bases, with 19 bases between.

J is TRBJ2-3 and V is TRBV19; 14 bases align to TRBD2. This CDR3 comprises 17 residues. V lost 2 bases and J lost 5; bases outside the gene matches: 6. Germline V lookup: CDR1 LNHDA, CDR2 SQIVND (reference sequence). The CDR3 bases are TGTGCCAGTAGTATATCCGGGACTAGCGGGGGAGAAGATACGCAGTATTTT. It is translated as CASSISGTSGGEDTQYF.

The chain is built from TRBV7-3 and TRBJ2-1, with D tentatively TRBD2 (6 bases). V shed 7 bases and J shed 5 bases, with 12 bases lying between them. From germline, CDR1 is SGHTA and CDR2 FQGTGA. The CDR3 loop spans 13 amino acids. The CDR3 DNA is TGTGCCAGCATGAGTGGGAGGAACAATGAGCAGTTCTTC. Amino acids: CASMSGRNNEQFF.

The J gene is TRBJ1-1, the V gene TRBV7-2, with 7 bases that match TRBD1. V lost 5 bases, J lost 9 bases, and 6 bases stayed unmatched. CDR1 and CDR2 from the germline V gene are SGHTA and FQGNSA. The CDR3 extends over 12 amino acids. CDR3 sequence: CASSKDRRKAFF. The CDR3 region has the DNA TGTGCCAGCAGCAAGGACAGGCGGAAAGCTTTCTTT.

The V gene is TRBV2, the J gene TRBJ2-5; D perhaps matches TRBD1 (5 bases). In germline, CDR1 is SNHLY, CDR2 FYNNEI. The V end lost 0 bases, the J end lost 1 base, and 9 bases lay between the germline ends. This CDR3 region has 15 residues. Written as DNA, the CDR3 is TGTGCCAGCAGTGAAGCGGGGCAGGTCCAAGAGACCCAGTACTTC. Its protein is CASSEAGQVQETQYF.

CDR3 residues: CASGLSSGKVFDTQYF. The CDR3 DNA sequence: TGTGCTAGTGGTTTGTCTAGCGGGAAAGTTTTCGATACGCAGTATTTT. The chain is built from TRBV12-5 and TRBJ2-3; 9 nucleotides align to TRBD2. This CDR3 spans 16 amino acids. Losses at the gene ends were 2 bases for V and 6 bases for J; bases not matched to a gene: 9. Germline CDR1 reads LGHNT; CDR2 reads FRNRAP.

This clone was detected only a few times. The J gene is TRBJ2-3, the V gene TRBV5-1; a weak D match, TRBD2 (6 bases). This CDR3 comprises 15 residues. Germline V lookup: CDR1 SGHRS, CDR2 YFSETQ. V lost 0 bases and J 0 bases, leaving 8 bases between the germline ends. The CDR3 sequence is CASSLAGTSTDTQYF. The CDR3 nucleotides are TGCGCCAGCAGCTTGGCCGGGACTAGCACAGATACGCAGTATTTT.

This clone was seen once. The chain couples TRBV7-2 to TRBJ2-6; maybe TRBD1 (6 bases). Germline values: CDR1 SGHTA, CDR2 FQGNSA. The CDR3 totals 16 residues. V lost 5 bases, J lost 2 bases, and 13 bases lay in between. The chain's CDR3 is CASSLENRAGANVLTF. The CDR3 region has the DNA TGTGCCAGCAGCCTAGAGAACAGGGCTGGGGCCAACGTCCTGACTTTC. The full variable domain, rest sourced from reference TRBV7-2 and TRBJ2-6, is GAGVSQSPSNKVTEKGKDVELRCDPISGHTALYWYRQSLGQGLEFLIYFQGNSAPDKSGLPSDRFSAERTGGSVSTLTIQRTQQEDSAVYLCASSLENRAGANVLTFGAGSRLTVL.

The chain joins TRBV7-2 to TRBJ2-1, with 7 bases that match TRBD1. CDR3 length: 15 amino acids. Germline V gene lookup returns CDR1 SGHTA and CDR2 FQGNSA. The junction had 2 bases not matched to a gene; V was cut back by 3 bases and J by 0 bases. CDR3 protein: CASSLDRSSYNEQFF. CDR3 coding DNA: TGTGCCAGCAGCTTGGACAGGAGCTCCTACAATGAGCAGTTCTTC.

J is TRBJ2-7 and V is TRBV18; D is ambiguous. Per germline, CDR1 KGHSH and CDR2 LQKENI. This CDR3 contains 15 residues. V was clipped by 3 bases and J by 2 bases, with 14 bases between them. This CDR3 is CASSPDVILTYEQYF. The CDR3 bases are TGTGCCAGCTCACCTGACGTAATCCTCACCTACGAGCAGTACTTC. The variable domain in full, completed from reference TRBV18 and TRBJ2-7, reads NAGVMQNPRHLVRRRGQEARLRCSPMKGHSHVYWYRQLPEEGLKFMVYLQKENIIDESGMPKERFSAEFPKEGPSILRIQQVVRGDSAAYFCASSPDVILTYEQYFGPGTRLTVT.

In its sample, this clone was seen once. The V call is TRBV5-5, the J call TRBJ1-2; D perhaps matches TRBD1 (6 bases). V dropped 6 bases and J dropped 4 bases, with 22 bases sitting between them. This CDR3 has 16 residues. The germline gives CDR1 SGHKS, CDR2 YYEKEE (reference sequence). CDR3 bases: TGTGCCAGCACGCCGGGGAGGGGGTCCTTGGGCTATGGCTACACCTTC. It specifies CASTPGRGSLGYGYTF.

This chain uses TRBV6-5 with TRBJ1-2; a weak D match, TRBD1 (5 bases). CDR1 and CDR2 (germline): MNHEY, SVGAGI. This CDR3 contains 13 residues. V was clipped by 6 bases and J by 6 bases, with 14 bases between them. DNA for the CDR3: TGTGCCAGCAGCTCCCGGGGGGAGAATGGCTACACCTTC. It translates to CASSSRGENGYTF.

The sample holds one count of this clone. The rearrangement links TRBV9 to TRBJ2-5; 7 bases are shared with TRBD1. Germline V gene lookup returns CDR1 SGDLS and CDR2 YYNGEE. The CDR3 contains 16 residues. Unmatched junction bases numbered 11, after V lost 4 bases and J lost 2 bases. The CDR3 region has the DNA TGTGCCAGCAGCCTCCTCCGGGACAGCGGTCAAGAGACCCAGTACTTC. Translated: CASSLLRDSGQETQYF. Variable domain in full (rest from reference TRBV9 and TRBJ2-5): DSGVTQTPKHLITATGQRVTLRCSPRSGDLSVYWYQQSLDQGLQFLIQYYNGEERAKGNILERFSAQQFPDLHSELNLSSLELGDSALYFCASSLLRDSGQETQYFGPGTRLLVL.

In this sample, this clone turned up once. V is TRBV6-5 and J is TRBJ1-5; possible D gene TRBD1, 5 bases. CDR1 MNHEY and CDR2 SVGAGI come from the germline V gene. CDR3 size: 13 residues. Trimming left V 2 bases short and J 5 bases short, with 7 bases between. CDR3 protein: CASSYEGHQPQHF. The CDR3 DNA sequence: TGTGCCAGCAGTTACGAGGGACATCAGCCCCAGCATTTT.

The chain carries TRBV29-1 and TRBJ1-4; 8 bases match TRBD1. The V and J ends lost 6 bases and 3 bases, in that order; junction bases with no gene match: 6. The CDR3 is made up of 14 amino acids. Germline CDR1 is SQVTM and CDR2 is ANQGSEA. The CDR3 protein is CSVGQGAPNEKLFF. In nucleotides, the CDR3 is TGCAGCGTCGGACAGGGAGCCCCTAATGAAAAACTGTTTTTT.